The source of this T cell receptor beta chain is a study of T cell repertoires in cytomegalovirus infection (dated by TCRdb to between 2018 and 2020). Study-wide context: Donor HLA type was relevant to the analysis, as public TCR beta signatures indicated carriage of CMV infection together with the matching HLA type. Beyond this particular receptor, the publication reports: The ex vivo response was dominated by HLA-C-restricted CMV-specific TCR beta clonotypes, which also provided the single most frequent clonotype in two of eight donors. Cumulative frequency of public TCR beta family members discriminated carriers of CMV infection plus the relevant HLA type in this cohort and an independent 352-donor cohort.

The sequencing machine was an Illumina HiSeq 1500. TCRdb itself trimmed the public reads at Q25 with fastp, ran MiXCR and retained productive beta chains. Rows merge per CDR3 protein into single entries with the most common DNA and genes. Across this sample there are some 680,000 distinct CDR3 sequences, with roughly 36% seen only once. The ten largest clones add up to around 2.8% of the sample. As concerns this clonotype: What this receptor recognizes is not known. There are no base qualities to consult, and no much larger clone falls within one base.

Trimming accounts for 1 base at V and 4 bases at J, while the number of junction bases matched to no gene is 5. Including the terminal cysteine and phenylalanine, the CDR3 comprises 15 residues. Kept here is only the CDR3 DNA, which spans 45 bases and is read in frame from base 1. CDR1 and CDR2 were assigned from the germline V gene as SGHAT and FQNNGV. This clonotype was sampled from a human donor in good health (CMV status not recorded). Some clones in this sample may be carry-over from other donors' samples. Recombination linked TRBV11-2 to TRBJ2-3; 7 middle bases align to TRBD2. Sequencing input: PBMCs. This receptor carries the CDR3 CASSLVGGAPDTQYF. The DNA is TGTGCCAGCAGCTTAGTGGGAGGGGCCCCAGATACGCAGTATTTT.